A selection of T cell receptor beta chains follows, all from one sample in a study of shared clonotypes between healthy human individuals. Clones were read by immunoSEQ multiplex PCR, and TCRdb kept only the in-frame ones, dropping some. The data contain 2 million to 2.5 million clones, more than 90% of them singletons. The specimen was naive CD4+ T cells sorted from blood. These receptors came from a man in his late teens or twenties in good health. Each CDR3 is given without its conserved first and last residue. Part of the rows lack a size; the others show once, few, many or a class for expanded clones.

J gene,clone size,V gene,CDR3 length,CDR3 protein
TRBJ1-5,few,TRBV6-1,12,ASSTGSGMQPQH
TRBJ1-5,-,TRBV5-1,13,ASSLTGQGGQPQH
TRBJ1-2,-,TRBV6-1,12,ASTAYGGNYGYT
TRBJ2-2,-,TRBV10-3,12,AISESRGSGELF
TRBJ1-2,-,TRBV5-5,13,ASSSGQGLSYGYT
TRBJ1-2,-,TRBV6-5,9,ASSYGGGYT
TRBJ2-1,-,TRBV11-2,13,VSSLEGAVGNEQF
TRBJ2-2,-,TRBV6-5,13,ASSYGSLRTGELF
TRBJ2-7,-,TRBV7-7,12,ASSPGDRSYEQY
TRBJ2-2,-,TRBV7-2,16,ASSFYGSGGSNTGELF
TRBJ1-2,-,TRBV9,18,ASSVTAPSGTGDVTNGYT
TRBJ2-7,-,TRBV4-3,13,ASSRRLAGGDEQY
TRBJ1-1,-,TRBV30,12,AWSRINPNTEAF
TRBJ2-5,once,TRBV5-1,13,ASSFGGLGGETQY
TRBJ2-1,-,TRBV18,15,ASSPGTSGRSYNEQF
TRBJ2-7,-,TRBV7-9,13,ASSFLLAGGGEQY
TRBJ1-2,once,TRBV28,14,ASTIPIGMPNYGYT
TRBJ2-3,-,TRBV7-9,12,ASSLDANTDTQY
TRBJ2-7,-,TRBV5-1,13,ASSLGVTGDSEQY
TRBJ2-7,-,TRBV7-2,12,ASSLGQGVDEQY
TRBJ2-1,-,TRBV2,9,ASSVLNEQF
TRBJ1-4,-,TRBV4-1,17,ASSRLGTGGALQGEKLF
TRBJ1-4,-,TRBV5-1,14,ASSPISTGNNEKLF
TRBJ1-1,-,TRBV23-1,13,ASGTQGSTHPEAF
TRBJ1-2,-,TRBV7-9,14,ASSPDLLQKLYGYT
TRBJ2-7,-,TRBV6-6,14,ASSYPPWRDGYEQY
TRBJ2-7,-,TRBV10-2,12,ASSESAVPYEQY
TRBJ2-5,once,TRBV10-3,11,ATRDRVLETQY
TRBJ1-1,-,TRBV20-1,9,SARDTPEAF
TRBJ2-7,-,TRBV4-3,17,ASSQVFVTGLAGGYEQY
TRBJ2-3,-,TRBV19,13,ASTATSGSTDTQY
TRBJ1-2,once,TRBV5-1,14,ASSLVGTAYPYGYT
TRBJ1-2,-,TRBV7-9,9,ASSSRTSYT
TRBJ1-1,-,TRBV7-2,16,ASSLGTGQGARGTEAF
TRBJ2-1,-,TRBV7-9,11,ASSLALGNEQF
TRBJ2-1,-,TRBV19,12,ASSIPPGDNEQF
TRBJ1-2,-,TRBV27,12,ASSTRQGSYGYT
TRBJ2-4,-,TRBV12-2,14,ASRFRKIEGKNIQY
TRBJ2-7,-,TRBV6-1,11,ASSTQEHYEQY
TRBJ2-1,-,TRBV27,13,ASSFSIPSYNEQF
TRBJ2-4,-,TRBV30,13,AWSAGRVAKNIQY
TRBJ2-2,-,TRBV10-3,13,AISESEGSTGELF
TRBJ1-4,-,TRBV30,11,AWWQRGNEKLF
TRBJ1-5,-,TRBV7-2,14,ASSFSTPYSNQPQH